Following are 30 T cell receptor beta chains from one sample sequenced in a study of T cell repertoires in cytomegalovirus infection. One entry per CDR3 protein results from TCRdb running MiXCR on the reads. The table has 500,000 to 600,000 distinct CDR3 sequences, 15% to 20% seen once; the top ten hold more than 20%. Sequenced: CD8+ T cells from PBMCs. Receptors originate from a human donor in good health (CMV status not recorded). Some clones in this sample may be carry-over from other donors' samples.

The sample holds many counts of this clonotype. The J gene is TRBJ2-2, the V gene TRBV11-1; D might be TRBD1 (6 bases). The CDR3 runs to 14 residues. V lost 5 bases to trimming and J lost 3 bases, with 10 bases between them. CDR1 and CDR2 (germline): SGHAT, FQDESV (reference sequence). CDR3 coding DNA: TGTGCCAGCAGCCTCAGGACAGACACCGGGGAGCTGTTTTTT. Translating it yields CASSLRTDTGELFF.

About this clonotype: The junction departs from the called germline gene at one end, perhaps through a read error. The chain joins TRBV11-2 to TRBJ2-5, with D tentatively TRBD1 (5 bases). The CDR3 length is 14 residues. Germline V CDR1 and CDR2: SGHAT, FQNNGV. The CDR3 DNA follows: TGTGCAAGCAGCTTTGTGACAGAGCAAGAGACCACGTACTTC. Translation gives CASSFVTEQETTYF.

Concerning this clonotype: As the CDR3 is not closed by the conserved phenylalanine or tryptophan, this likely results from a read error. V is TRBV5-6 and J is TRBJ1-1; D gene uncertain. This CDR3 contains 16 residues. Germline assignment: CDR1 SGHDT and CDR2 YYEEEE. CDR3 coding DNA: TGTGCCAGCAGTCCGGACCGCCTTCAAGGGAACACTGTAGCTTTCTAT. Translated, it gives CASSPDRLQGNTVAFY.

The rearrangement links TRBV7-6 to TRBJ2-2, with TRBD2 matching 16 bases. Trimming cost V 5 bases and J 7 bases; bases outside gene matches: 7. Per the germline V gene, CDR1 is SGHVS and CDR2 is FNYEAQ. The CDR3 is 17 residues long. The DNA of the CDR3 is TGTGCCAGCAGCCCAGGGACTAGCGGGGGGGCGAACGGGGAGCTGTTTTTT. This codes for CASSPGTSGGANGELFF.

Concerning this clonotype itself: Germline and junction disagree at one end, which may indicate a read error. CDR3 nucleotide sequence: TGTGTCAGCAGCCAAACCCTTTACGAGCAGTACTTC. This sequence encodes CVSSQTLYEQYF. The genes are TRBV7-4 and TRBJ2-7; D uncertain. Germline CDR1 SGHVT, CDR2 SQSDAQ. There are 12 residues in the CDR3.

The chain recombines TRBV27 with TRBJ1-2; a possible D gene is TRBD1 (6 bases). The CDR3 length is 14 residues. The V gene lost 7 bases and the J gene lost 2 bases, with 14 bases spanning the gap. Germline CDR1 MNHEY, CDR2 SMNVEV (reference sequence). CDR3 residues: CASTQGGSNYGYTF. Written as DNA, the CDR3 is TGTGCCAGCACCCAAGGGGGTTCCAACTATGGCTACACCTTC.

This clonotype has at least ten counts. This chain joins TRBV7-9 and TRBJ2-1, with a possible D match to TRBD1 (6 bases). Trimming stripped 5 bases from V and 6 bases from J, with 14 bases between. Germline V gives CDR1 SEHNR, CDR2 FQNEAQ (reference sequence). The CDR3 is 14 residues long. The CDR3 region is CASSQTGQLNEQFF. The CDR3, as DNA: TGTGCCAGCAGCCAAACTGGACAGCTCAATGAGCAGTTCTTC.

This clonotype has ten or more counts. The DNA for the CDR3 is TGTGCCAGCAGGACTAGCGGGAGTGGGGAGCTGTTTTTT. Its translation is CASRTSGSGELFF. This chain links TRBV6-5 with TRBJ2-2; 12 bases line up with TRBD2. This CDR3 is built from 13 residues. The J segment lost 8 bases and the V segment lost 6 bases, leaving 1 base of the junction unmatched. Germline CDR1 is MNHEY and CDR2 is SVGAGI.

At least ten counts were recorded for this clonotype. The chain has TRBV4-1 and TRBJ2-7; D possibly matches TRBD1 or TRBD2 (5 bases each). The CDR3 spans 15 residues. The germline V gene encodes CDR1 MGHRA and CDR2 YSYEKL. V was clipped by 4 bases and J by 2 bases, with 15 bases between them. The DNA of the CDR3 is TGCGCCAGCAGCCTCCGGGACGGTGGTACCTACGAGCAGTACTTC. This codes for CASSLRDGGTYEQYF.

This clonotype was seen ten or more times. The CDR3 protein is CASSQGTSGVYNEQFF. DNA for the CDR3: TGTGCCAGCAGTCAGGGGACTAGCGGGGTCTACAATGAGCAGTTCTTC. The V call is TRBV27, the J call TRBJ2-1; 13 bases fit TRBD2. V shed 5 bases and J 3 bases; nucleotides not matched to a gene: 4. Germline V CDR1 and CDR2: MNHEY, SMNVEV (reference sequence). This CDR3 is 16 amino acids long.

This clonotype showed up many times. The CDR3 reads CASSPRLGVGYTF. CDR3 nucleotide sequence: TGTGCCAGCAGCCCCCGCCTGGGGGTTGGCTACACCTTC. This sequence joins TRBV7-9 and TRBJ1-2; a possible D gene is TRBD1 (5 bases). CDR1 is SEHNR and CDR2 is FQNEAQ in the germline V gene (reference sequence). V lost 5 bases, J lost 7 bases, and 14 bases lay in between. This CDR3 is built from 13 residues.

This clonotype was counted only a few times. CDR3 sequence reads: CASSLVAKNIQYF. The CDR3 DNA follows: TGTGCCAGCTCCTTAGTAGCCAAAAACATTCAGTACTTC. The rearrangement uses TRBV2 and TRBJ2-4; no definite D call. The CDR3 runs 13 residues. Looked up from germline, CDR1 is SNHLY and CDR2 is FYNNEI. V was shortened by 8 bases and J by 0 bases, with 8 bases between the two germline ends.

In its sample, this clonotype was seen a few times. The rearrangement joins TRBV6-2 or TRBV6-3 to TRBJ2-7, with D perhaps matching TRBD2 (6 bases). The CDR3 spans 13 residues. Trimming pared 6 bases from V and 4 bases from J, leaving 13 bases between. The germline CDR1 and CDR2 sequences are MNHEY and SVGEGT. The DNA for the CDR3 is TGTGCCAGCAGAACCCTTGGGGGGTACGAGCAGTACTTC. It codes for CASRTLGGYEQYF.

This clonotype was counted at least ten times. The chain employs TRBV19 and TRBJ1-2; a weak D match, TRBD1 (5 bases). V was shortened by 0 bases and J by 6 bases, with 20 bases between the two germline ends. This CDR3 is built from 17 residues. The germline V gene has CDR1 LNHDA and CDR2 SQIVND (reference sequence). Here the CDR3 DNA reads TGTGCCAGTAGTATAGATCCCGATATGGAGGGGCTACATGGCTACACCTTC. This encodes CASSIDPDMEGLHGYTF.

In its sample, this clonotype was seen many times. The genes are TRBV12-5 and TRBJ1-2; D is unresolved. V lost 7 bases and J 4 bases, leaving 7 bases between the germline ends. The germline gives CDR1 LGHNT, CDR2 FRNRAP. This CDR3 has 11 residues. The CDR3: CASERPYGYTF. The DNA of the CDR3 is TGTGCTAGTGAAAGGCCCTATGGCTACACCTTC.

Many counts were recorded for this clonotype. The chain employs TRBV6-2 or TRBV6-3 and TRBJ1-1; weak D call: TRBD1 (5 bases). Trimming took off 5 bases at V and 8 bases at J, with 12 bases between the two ends. CDR1 and CDR2 (germline): MNHEY, SVGEGT. This CDR3 comprises 12 residues. This CDR3 reads CASSRPQGEAFF. For the CDR3, the DNA is TGTGCCAGCAGTCGCCCGCAGGGAGAAGCTTTCTTT.

Regarding this clonotype: Possible read error: a much larger clone is one base away. The chain combines TRBV7-8 with TRBJ1-1; D unresolved. CDR1 is SGHVS and CDR2 is FQNEAQ in the germline V gene. The V and J ends lost 2 bases and 8 bases respectively, with 15 bases between them. CDR3 length: 14 amino acids. The CDR3 DNA reads TGTGCCAGCAGCTTAAGGGTTTCAGGCAGAGAAGCTTTCTTT. It translates to CASSLRVSGREAFF. Complete variable domain (other parts from reference TRBV7-8 and TRBJ1-1): GAGVSQSPRYKVAKRGQDVALRCDPISGHVSLFWYQQALGQGPEFLTYFQNEAQLDKSGLPSDRFFAERPEGSVSTLKIQRTQQEDSAVYLCASSLRVSGREAFFGQGTRLTVV.

The sample holds many counts of this clonotype. V and J are TRBV7-6 and TRBJ1-2; the D gene is possibly TRBD1 (5 bases). The germline V and J ends were trimmed by 0 bases and 6 bases, with 11 bases remaining between them. This CDR3 has 14 residues. Germline V gene data show CDR1 as SGHVS and CDR2 as FNYEAQ. In DNA form, the CDR3 reads TGTGCCAGCAGCTTAGCAGGGACGGGGGATGGCTACACCTTC. This encodes CASSLAGTGDGYTF.

The chain combines TRBV27 with TRBJ2-1; possible D gene TRBD2, 5 bases. Germline CDR1 and CDR2: MNHEY and SMNVEV (reference sequence). The CDR3 covers 15 residues. Trimming removed 3 bases from V and 6 bases from J, with 15 bases in between. CDR3 nucleotide sequence: TGTGCCAGCAGTTTGAGGGCAAGACCGGGCAATGAGCAGTTCTTC. It is translated as CASSLRARPGNEQFF.

This clonotype has just a few counts. The genes are TRBV7-9 and TRBJ2-5; D uncertain. V shed 2 bases and J shed 5 bases, with 6 bases lying between them. This CDR3 is built from 12 residues. Looked up from germline, CDR1 is SEHNR and CDR2 is FQNEAQ (reference sequence). In DNA, the CDR3 is TGTGCCAGCAGCTTACTAAACGAGACCCAGTACTTC. As protein: CASSLLNETQYF.

Points on this clonotype: This may be a read error: a much more frequent sequence differs by one nucleotide. The chain couples TRBV25-1 to TRBJ2-3; 9 bases are a match to TRBD2. Unmatched junction bases numbered 10, after V lost 4 bases and J lost 2 bases. Germline CDR1 and CDR2: MGHDK and SYGVNS. CDR3 size: 17 residues. Written as DNA, the CDR3 is TGTGCCAGCAGTGGAGCGGGAGGCCCTCCTAACACAGATACGCAGTATTTT. Its translation: CASSGAGGPPNTDTQYF.

The V and J genes are TRBV27 and TRBJ1-1; 11 bases line up with TRBD1. Germline CDR1 is MNHEY and CDR2 is SMNVEV (reference sequence). The CDR3 runs 14 residues. Trimming removed 5 bases from V and 5 bases from J; junction bases left unmatched: 4. CDR3 DNA sequence: TGTGCCAGCAGTCCCGGACAGGGGGCAACTGAAGCTTTCTTT. Its translation: CASSPGQGATEAFF.

This clonotype has a count of ten or more. The V call is TRBV7-2, the J call TRBJ1-5; TRBD1 matches at 9 bases. The CDR3 is 16 residues long. Germline trimming cut 2 bases from V and 4 bases from J; bases unmatched to any gene: 6. Germline CDR1 SGHTA, CDR2 FQGNSA. The CDR3 region has the DNA TGTGCCAGCAGCTTAACAGGGGGCATAAAGAATCAGCCCCAGCATTTT. It is translated as CASSLTGGIKNQPQHF. The whole variable domain, remainder taken from reference TRBV7-2 and TRBJ1-5, is GAGVSQSPSNKVTEKGKDVELRCDPISGHTALYWYRQSLGQGLEFLIYFQGNSAPDKSGLPSDRFSAERTGGSVSTLTIQRTQQEDSAVYLCASSLTGGIKNQPQHFGDGTRLSIL.

This clonotype was found many times. The chain carries TRBV12-3 or TRBV12-4 and TRBJ1-2; TRBD1 matches at 11 bases. The J segment lost 5 bases and the V segment lost 3 bases, leaving 8 bases of the junction unmatched. This CDR3 is built from 16 residues. CDR3 sequence (DNA): TGTGCCAGCAGTTTTAAACCGGGACAGGGGGTTTATGGCTACACCTTC. It codes for CASSFKPGQGVYGYTF.

In this sample, this clonotype turned up many times. For the CDR3, the DNA is TGTGCCAGCAGCCTTGCTGGCCTGCCGAAACCCTACGAGCAGTACTTC. This codes for CASSLAGLPKPYEQYF. The chain employs TRBV6-5 and TRBJ2-7; D is uncertain. Trimming took 6 bases from V and 2 from J, leaving 20 bases between them. The germline CDR1 and CDR2 sequences are MNHEY and SVGAGI. The CDR3 has 16 amino acids.

This clonotype was counted many times. The chain employs TRBV6-1 and TRBJ1-3; 8 bases are a match to TRBD1. V was clipped by 7 bases and J by 2 bases; unmatched bases: 7. The length of the CDR3 is 15 residues. Germline CDR1 is MNHNS and CDR2 is SASEGT. In nucleotides, the CDR3 is TGTGCCAGCACTCCGACAGGGGCGACTGGAAACACCATATATTTT. Its protein product is CASTPTGATGNTIYF.

The chain has TRBV4-2 and TRBJ2-1; TRBD1 agrees at 7 bases. The CDR3 runs 15 residues. V was clipped by 0 bases and J by 5 bases; unmatched bases: 4. Germline CDR1 LGHNA, CDR2 YNFKEQ. In DNA form, the CDR3 reads TGTGCCAGCAGCCAAGAGGACAGGCGGGACAATGAGCAGTTCTTC. Translated, it gives CASSQEDRRDNEQFF.

This clonotype was picked up many times. The V and J genes are TRBV19 and TRBJ1-1, with 7 positions matching TRBD1. The trim removed 1 base at V and 0 bases at J, leaving 5 bases unmatched. Looked up from germline, CDR1 is LNHDA and CDR2 is SQIVND (reference sequence). CDR3 length: 16 residues. CDR3 amino acids: CASSIGRGSLNTEAFF. The CDR3 DNA sequence: TGTGCCAGTAGTATAGGCAGGGGGAGCCTGAACACTGAAGCTTTCTTT. Full variable domain (outside the CDR3, taken from reference TRBV19 and TRBJ1-1): DGGITQSPKYLFRKEGQNVTLSCEQNLNHDAMYWYRQDPGQGLRLIYYSQIVNDFQKGDIAEGYSVSREKKESFPLTVTSAQKNPTAFYLCASSIGRGSLNTEAFFGQGTRLTVV.

As regards this clonotype: This CDR3 is missing its conserved last phenylalanine or tryptophan, likely due to a read error. The chain joins TRBV19 to TRBJ2-7; D not resolved. Germline V lookup: CDR1 LNHDA, CDR2 SQIVND (reference sequence). The V end lost 6 bases, the J end lost 4 bases, and 16 bases lay between the germline ends. The CDR3 is made up of 14 amino acids. The CDR3 is CASSPDPTSYEQYL. In DNA, the CDR3 is TGTGCCAGTAGCCCAGACCCCACCTCTTACGAGCAGTACTTA.

This chain links TRBV20-1 with TRBJ2-1; D is possibly TRBD2 (5 bases). The V end was cut by 8 bases, the J end by 4 bases, with 24 bases between. This CDR3 comprises 16 residues. Germline assignment: CDR1 DFQATT and CDR2 SNEGSKA (reference sequence). The chain's CDR3 is CSTQRTRLSFYNEQFF. CDR3 coding DNA: TGCAGTACTCAGCGCACTAGGCTATCCTTTTACAATGAGCAGTTCTTC.